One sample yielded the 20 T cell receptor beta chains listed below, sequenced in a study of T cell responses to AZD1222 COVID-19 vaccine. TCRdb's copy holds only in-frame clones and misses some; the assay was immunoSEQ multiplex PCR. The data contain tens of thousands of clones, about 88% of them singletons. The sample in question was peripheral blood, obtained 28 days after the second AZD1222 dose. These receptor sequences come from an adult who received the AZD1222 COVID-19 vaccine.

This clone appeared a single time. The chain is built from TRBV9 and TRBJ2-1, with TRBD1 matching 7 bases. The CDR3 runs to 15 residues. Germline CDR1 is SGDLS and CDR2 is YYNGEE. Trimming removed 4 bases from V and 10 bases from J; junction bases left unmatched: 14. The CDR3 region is CASSPYRQGAMEQFF. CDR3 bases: TGTGCCAGCAGCCCTTACCGACAGGGCGCGATGGAGCAGTTCTTC.

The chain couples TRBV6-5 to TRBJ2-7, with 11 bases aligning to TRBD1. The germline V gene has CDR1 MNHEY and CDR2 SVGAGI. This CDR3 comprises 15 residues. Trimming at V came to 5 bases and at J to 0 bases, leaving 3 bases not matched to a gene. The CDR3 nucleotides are TGTGCCAGCAGTAGGGGGACAGGGGGCTCCTACGAGCAGTACTTC. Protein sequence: CASSRGTGGSYEQYF.

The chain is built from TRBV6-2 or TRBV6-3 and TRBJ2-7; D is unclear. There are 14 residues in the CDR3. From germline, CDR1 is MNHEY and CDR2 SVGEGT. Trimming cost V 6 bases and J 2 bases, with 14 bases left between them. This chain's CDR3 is CASSPPVETYEQYF. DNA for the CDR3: TGTGCCAGCAGCCCGCCCGTTGAGACCTACGAGCAGTACTTC.

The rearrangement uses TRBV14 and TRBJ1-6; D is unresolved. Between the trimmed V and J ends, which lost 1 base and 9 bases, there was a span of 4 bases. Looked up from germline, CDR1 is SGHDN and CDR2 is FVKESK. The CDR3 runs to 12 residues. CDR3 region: CASSQGGSPLHF. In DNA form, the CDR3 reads TGTGCCAGCAGCCAAGGTGGTTCACCCCTCCACTTT. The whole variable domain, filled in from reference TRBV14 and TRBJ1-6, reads EAGVTQFPSHSVIEKGQTVTLRCDPISGHDNLYWYRRVMGKEIKFLLHFVKESKQDESGMPNNRFLAERTGGTYSTLKVQPAELEDSGVYFCASSQGGSPLHFGNGTRLTVT.

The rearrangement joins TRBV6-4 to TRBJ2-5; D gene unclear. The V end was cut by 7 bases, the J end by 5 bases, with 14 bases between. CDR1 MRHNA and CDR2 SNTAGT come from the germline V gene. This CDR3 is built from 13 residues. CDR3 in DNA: TGTGCCAGCAATTACGGATCGAGGGAGACCCAGTACTTC. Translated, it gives CASNYGSRETQYF.

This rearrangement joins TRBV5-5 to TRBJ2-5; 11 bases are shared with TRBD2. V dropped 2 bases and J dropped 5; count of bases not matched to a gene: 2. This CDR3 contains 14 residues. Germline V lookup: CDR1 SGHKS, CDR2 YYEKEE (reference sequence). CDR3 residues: CASSLLAGVETQYF. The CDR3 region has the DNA TGTGCCAGCAGCTTACTAGCGGGAGTGGAGACCCAGTACTTC. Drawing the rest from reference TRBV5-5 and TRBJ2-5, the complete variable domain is DAGVTQSPTHLIKTRGQQVTLRCSPISGHKSVSWYQQVLGQGPQFIFQYYEKEERGRGNFPDRFSARQFPNYSSELNVNALLLGDSALYLCASSLLAGVETQYFGPGTRLLVL.

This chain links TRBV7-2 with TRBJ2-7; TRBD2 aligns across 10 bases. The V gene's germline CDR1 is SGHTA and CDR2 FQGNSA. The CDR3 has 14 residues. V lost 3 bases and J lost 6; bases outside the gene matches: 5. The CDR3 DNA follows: TGTGCCAGCAGCTTCGGACTAGCGGCCAGCGAGCAGTACTTC. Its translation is CASSFGLAASEQYF.

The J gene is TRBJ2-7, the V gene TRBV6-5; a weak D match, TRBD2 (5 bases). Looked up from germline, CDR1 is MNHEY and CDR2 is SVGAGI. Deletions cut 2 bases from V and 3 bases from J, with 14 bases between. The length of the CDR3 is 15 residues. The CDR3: CASSYGLLQNYEQYF. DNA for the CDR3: TGTGCCAGCAGTTACGGACTCCTGCAGAACTACGAGCAGTACTTC.

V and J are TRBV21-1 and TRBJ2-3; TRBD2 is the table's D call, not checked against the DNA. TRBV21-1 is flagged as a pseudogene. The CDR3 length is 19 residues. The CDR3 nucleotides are TGTGCCAGCCCCCTTTCTAAGGTCTATCGGGAGGGTAGCGCAGATACGCAGTATTTT. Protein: CASPLSKVYREGSADTQYF.

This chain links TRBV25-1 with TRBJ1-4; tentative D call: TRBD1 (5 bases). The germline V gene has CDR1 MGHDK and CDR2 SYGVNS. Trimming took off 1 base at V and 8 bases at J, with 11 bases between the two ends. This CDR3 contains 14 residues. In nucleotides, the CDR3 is TGTGCCAGCAGTGAATCGGGGCTTCGGGAAAAACTGTTTTTT. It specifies CASSESGLREKLFF.

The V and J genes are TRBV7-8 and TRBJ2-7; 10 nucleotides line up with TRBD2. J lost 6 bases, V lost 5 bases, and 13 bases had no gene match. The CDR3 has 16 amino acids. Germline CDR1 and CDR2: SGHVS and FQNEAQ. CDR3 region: CASSGLAETLGFEQYF. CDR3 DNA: TGTGCCAGCAGCGGACTAGCGGAGACGCTGGGGTTCGAGCAGTACTTC.

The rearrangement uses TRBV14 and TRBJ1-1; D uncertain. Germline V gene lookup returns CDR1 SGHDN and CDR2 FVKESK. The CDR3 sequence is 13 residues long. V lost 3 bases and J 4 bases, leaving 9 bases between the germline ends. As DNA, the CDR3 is TGTGCCAGCAGCCAGATGACGGCCACTGAAGCTTTCTTT. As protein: CASSQMTATEAFF.

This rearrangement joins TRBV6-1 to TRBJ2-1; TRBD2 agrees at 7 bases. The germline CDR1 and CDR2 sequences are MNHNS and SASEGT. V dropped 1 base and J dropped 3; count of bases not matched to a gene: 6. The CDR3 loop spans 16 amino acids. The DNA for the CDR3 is TGTGCCAGCAGTGAAGATGGGGGAGGGAGCTACAATGAGCAGTTCTTC. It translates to CASSEDGGGSYNEQFF.

The CDR3 sequence: CSAGGALSEQYF. The CDR3 DNA reads TGCAGCGCCGGGGGGGCACTCTCCGAGCAGTACTTC. The chain combines TRBV29-1 with TRBJ2-7; TRBD2 aligns across 8 bases. The trim removed 7 bases at V and 6 bases at J, leaving 8 bases unmatched. Germline loops: CDR1 SQVTM, CDR2 ANQGSEA. The CDR3 has 12 amino acids.

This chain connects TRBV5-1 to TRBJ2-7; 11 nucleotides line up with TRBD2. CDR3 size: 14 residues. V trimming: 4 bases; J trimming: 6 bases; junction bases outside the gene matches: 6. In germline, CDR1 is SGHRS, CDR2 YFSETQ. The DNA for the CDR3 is TGCGCCAGCAGCCTGGGGACTAGCGGAGGCGAGCAGTACTTC. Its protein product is CASSLGTSGGEQYF.

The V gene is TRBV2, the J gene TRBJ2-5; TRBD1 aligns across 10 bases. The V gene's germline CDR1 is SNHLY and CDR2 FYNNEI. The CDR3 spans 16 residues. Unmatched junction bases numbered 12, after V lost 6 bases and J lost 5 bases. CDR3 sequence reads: CASSAVWGTGVETQYF. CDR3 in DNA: TGTGCCAGCAGCGCCGTATGGGGGACAGGGGTCGAGACCCAGTACTTC.

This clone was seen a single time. The CDR3 region is CATSRYSTGNNEKLFF. The CDR3 bases are TGTGCCACCAGCAGATATTCGACAGGAAATAATGAAAAACTGTTTTTT. The chain has TRBV15 and TRBJ1-4, with D possibly TRBD1 on 6 matching bases. Per the germline V gene, CDR1 is LNHNV and CDR2 is YYDKDF (reference sequence). Trimming cost V 2 bases and J 4 bases, with 14 bases left between them. This CDR3 has 16 amino acids.

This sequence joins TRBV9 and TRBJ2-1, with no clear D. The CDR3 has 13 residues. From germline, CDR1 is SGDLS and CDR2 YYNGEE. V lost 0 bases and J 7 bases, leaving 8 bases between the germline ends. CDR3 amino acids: CASSVASLNEQFF. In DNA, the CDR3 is TGTGCCAGCAGCGTAGCCAGTTTGAATGAGCAGTTCTTC.

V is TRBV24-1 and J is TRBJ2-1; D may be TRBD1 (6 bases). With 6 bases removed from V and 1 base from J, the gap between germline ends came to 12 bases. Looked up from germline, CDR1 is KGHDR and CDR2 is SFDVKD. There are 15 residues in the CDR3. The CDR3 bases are TGTGCCACCAGTACTCACAGGGCTTCCTACAATGAGCAGTTCTTC. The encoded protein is CATSTHRASYNEQFF.

In nucleotides, the CDR3 is TGTGCCAGCAGCTTAGGACGGACAGGGAATAACTACGAGCAGTACTTC. It specifies CASSLGRTGNNYEQYF. The chain couples TRBV11-2 to TRBJ2-7, with 8 positions matching TRBD1. The CDR3 length is 16 residues. The ends lost 1 base at V and 3 bases at J; junction bases unmatched: 8. The germline CDR1 and CDR2 sequences are SGHAT and FQNNGV.